The 31 T cell receptor beta chains given below trace back to one sample, sequenced in a study of HIV-infected patients and healthy controls. 450 to 600 ng RNA was reverse transcribed with alpha and beta constant-region primers. Using multiplexing indices, alpha and beta chain libraries were generated apart by chain-specific third strand synthesis. In TCRdb, the 5' RACE reads were re-called with MiXCR into one record per CDR3 protein. Here the sample spans about 7,400 distinct CDR3 sequences, 9% to 9.5% being singletons. Whole blood was used without fractionation, so all unsorted peripheral T cells were included. This specimen consisted of blood, obtained before antiretroviral therapy. Receptors were obtained from an adult with HIV infection.

The chain combines TRBV7-3 with TRBJ2-1, with D maybe TRBD2 (7 bases). CDR1 and CDR2 (germline): SGHTA, FQGTGA. This CDR3 spans 21 amino acids. V was pared by 1 base and J by 4 bases, with 29 bases between. CDR3 protein: CASSLKGGRETIPRAYNEQFF. DNA of the CDR3: TGTGCCAGCAGCTTAAAGGGGGGGCGGGAGACGATACCCCGGGCTTACAATGAGCAGTTCTTC.

In this sample, this clonotype is medium-sized. The rearrangement links TRBV7-9 to TRBJ2-1; 7 nucleotides align to TRBD2. Germline lookup yields CDR1 SEHNR and CDR2 FQNEAQ (reference sequence). The junction had 6 bases not matched to a gene; V was cut back by 4 bases and J by 0 bases. The CDR3 totals 16 residues. The CDR3 sequence: CASSSTTSDSYNEQFF. In DNA, the CDR3 is TGTGCCAGCAGCTCAACTACTAGCGACTCCTACAATGAGCAGTTCTTC.

This clonotype was observed many times. The chain recombines TRBV20-1 with TRBJ2-7, with D perhaps matching TRBD2 (6 bases). The CDR3 is 14 residues long. Trimming took off 3 bases at V and 3 bases at J, with 15 bases between the two ends. Germline-derived CDR1 and CDR2 are DFQATT and SNEGSKA (reference sequence). CDR3 sequence: CSASRRVEDYEQYF. The CDR3 DNA reads TGCAGTGCTAGTAGGAGGGTTGAGGACTACGAGCAGTACTTC.

The table lists this clonotype with many counts. V is TRBV4-1 and J is TRBJ2-5, with D possibly matching TRBD2 (5 bases). Germline V gene data show CDR1 as MGHRA and CDR2 as YSYEKL. The CDR3 loop spans 16 amino acids. V shed 4 bases and J shed 1 base, with 16 bases lying between them. In DNA form, the CDR3 reads TGCGCCAGCAGCCGGAACGTCGCGGGCCTCCAAGAGACCCAGTACTTC. Translating gives CASSRNVAGLQETQYF.

This clonotype was recorded a few times. The chain recombines TRBV29-1 with TRBJ2-5; no clear D gene. Germline loops: CDR1 SQVTM, CDR2 ANQGSEA. The germline V and J ends were trimmed by 6 bases and 0 bases, with 8 bases remaining between them. The CDR3 length is 12 residues. The CDR3 protein is CSVTDYQETQYF. CDR3 nucleotide sequence: TGCAGCGTCACTGACTACCAAGAGACCCAGTACTTC.

By sample fraction, this clonotype is medium-sized. The V gene is TRBV15, the J gene TRBJ2-5; weak D call: TRBD1 (5 bases). The CDR3 runs 13 residues. Deletions cut 3 bases from V and 5 bases from J, with 10 bases between. From germline, CDR1 is LNHNV and CDR2 YYDKDF (reference sequence). This CDR3 reads CATSSVAGETQYF. The CDR3 DNA is TGTGCCACCAGCAGCGTGGCAGGGGAGACCCAGTACTTC.

This clonotype was observed many times. V usage is TRBV19 and J usage is TRBJ2-1; TRBD2 aligns across 11 bases. Germline-derived CDR1 and CDR2 are LNHDA and SQIVND (reference sequence). The CDR3 contains 16 residues. V gave up 7 bases and J gave up 4 bases; unmatched junction bases: 9. CDR3 amino acids: CASTSILAGGYNEQFF. The CDR3 DNA is TGTGCCAGTACCTCCATTCTAGCGGGAGGTTACAATGAGCAGTTCTTC.

This clonotype was counted once. This chain connects TRBV6-5 to TRBJ2-2; D may be TRBD1 (5 bases). CDR1 is MNHEY and CDR2 is SVGAGI in the germline V gene. The CDR3 totals 13 residues. V shed 2 bases and J shed 4 bases, with 5 bases lying between them. CDR3 residues: CASSYGATGELFF. The DNA of the CDR3 is TGTGCCAGCAGTTACGGGGCCACCGGGGAGCTGTTTTTT.

The chain recombines TRBV15 with TRBJ2-1; 12 bases line up with TRBD2. CDR1 is LNHNV, CDR2 YYDKDF, per germline (reference sequence). This CDR3 contains 17 residues. V lost 0 bases and J lost 8; bases outside the gene matches: 8. CDR3 nucleotides: TGTGCCACCAGCAGAGATCGGCTAGCGGGAGGGCTGGATGAGCAGTTCTTC. Residues: CATSRDRLAGGLDEQFF. Full variable domain (missing parts from reference TRBV15 and TRBJ2-1): DAMVIQNPRYQVTQFGKPVTLSCSQTLNHNVMYWYQQKSSQAPKLLFHYYDKDFNNEADTPDNFQSRRPNTSFCFLDIRSPGLGDTAMYLCATSRDRLAGGLDEQFFGPGTRLTVL.

This clonotype was detected many times. The chain links TRBV6-6 to TRBJ2-7; 7 bases map to TRBD1. Germline V lookup: CDR1 MNHNY, CDR2 SVGAGI (reference sequence). There are 16 residues in the CDR3. V shed 0 bases and J 6 bases; nucleotides not matched to a gene: 11. The CDR3 sequence: CASSYSFDRVSSEQYF. CDR3 in DNA: TGTGCCAGCAGTTACTCTTTCGACAGGGTCTCTTCCGAGCAGTACTTC.

The chain links TRBV6-5 to TRBJ1-4, with 8 bases matching TRBD1. Germline assignment: CDR1 MNHEY and CDR2 SVGAGI. Trimming at V came to 9 bases and at J to 4 bases, leaving 4 bases not matched to a gene. The CDR3 loop spans 13 amino acids. The DNA of the CDR3 is TGTGCCAGTGGGGACAGGCGTAATGAAAAACTGTTTTTT. It specifies CASGDRRNEKLFF.

This clonotype occurred many times. The chain recombines TRBV12-3 or TRBV12-4 with TRBJ1-6; tentatively, D is TRBD1 (6 bases). The CDR3 consists of 14 residues. Trimming pared 6 bases from V and 4 bases from J, leaving 10 bases between. The CDR3 protein is CASSPTGYNSPLHF. The DNA of the CDR3 is TGTGCCAGCAGCCCGACAGGTTATAATTCACCCCTCCACTTT.

In this sample, this clonotype turned up many times. V and J are TRBV6-2 or TRBV6-3 and TRBJ2-2; unclear D gene. Germline values: CDR1 MNHEY, CDR2 SVGEGT. The V end was cut by 1 base, the J end by 0 bases, with 6 bases between. The CDR3 has 15 residues. Here the CDR3 DNA reads TGTGCCAGCAGTTACTTGGCAGCGAACACCGGGGAGCTGTTTTTT. Its translation is CASSYLAANTGELFF.

Within the sample, this clonotype is medium-sized (0.01 to 0.1%). The chain recombines TRBV19 with TRBJ2-1; D gene unclear. Germline CDR1 LNHDA, CDR2 SQIVND (reference sequence). The germline V and J ends were trimmed by 5 bases and 0 bases, with 8 bases remaining between them. The CDR3 extends over 14 amino acids. The CDR3 sequence is CASSEAPSYNEQFF. CDR3 in DNA: TGTGCCAGTAGTGAGGCCCCCTCCTACAATGAGCAGTTCTTC.

To note about this clonotype: A much bigger clone sits one base away, suggesting this may be a read error. This rearrangement joins TRBV20-1 to TRBJ1-1; TRBD1 might be the D (6 bases). The CDR3 has 12 residues. The germline V gene has CDR1 DFQATT and CDR2 SNEGSKA (reference sequence). The ends were cut back, 6 bases at V and 9 bases at J, with 17 bases in the middle. Here the CDR3 DNA reads TGCAGTGCCCAACGGGGGGGCCCTAAAGCTTTCTTT. Amino acid sequence: CSAQRGGPKAFF.

The chain uses TRBV7-6 and TRBJ2-5; the D gene is possibly TRBD2 (6 bases). The CDR3 is made up of 17 amino acids. Per the germline V gene, CDR1 is SGHVS and CDR2 is FNYEAQ. V was shortened by 7 bases and J by 7 bases, with 28 bases between the two germline ends. The CDR3 region is CASTLNPDWDGSGTQYF. As DNA, the CDR3 is TGTGCCAGCACCCTAAACCCAGATTGGGACGGGAGTGGGACCCAGTACTTC.

In its sample, this clonotype is medium-sized. This rearrangement joins TRBV28 to TRBJ2-3; 10 bases map to TRBD1. This CDR3 contains 15 residues. The germline V gene encodes CDR1 MDHEN and CDR2 SYDVKM. Germline trimming cut 8 bases from V and 4 bases from J; bases unmatched to any gene: 9. CDR3 in DNA: TGTGCCAGCCTTGATCGGGACAGGGGACCAGATACGCAGTATTTT. The encoded protein is CASLDRDRGPDTQYF.

This clonotype was counted at least ten times. This CDR3 reads CASRWGFDSQETQYF. CDR3 coding DNA: TGTGCCAGCAGATGGGGTTTTGACTCCCAAGAGACCCAGTACTTC. The chain is built from TRBV27 and TRBJ2-5; unclear D gene. The V end was cut by 6 bases, the J end by 1 base, with 15 bases between. The length of the CDR3 is 15 residues. Germline CDR1 is MNHEY and CDR2 is SMNVEV (reference sequence).

The chain carries TRBV28 and TRBJ2-3, with D uncertain. Trimming cost V 5 bases and J 6 bases, with 9 bases left between them. Per the germline V gene, CDR1 is MDHEN and CDR2 is SYDVKM. The length of the CDR3 is 12 residues. CDR3 residues: CASSPWTDTQYF. The CDR3 bases are TGTGCCAGCAGTCCGTGGACCGATACGCAGTATTTT.

The table lists this clonotype with many counts. The chain recombines TRBV7-9 with TRBJ2-5; D is ambiguous. V lost 4 bases, J lost 1 base, and 1 base lay in between. CDR3 length: 11 residues. In germline, CDR1 is SEHNR, CDR2 FQNEAQ (reference sequence). DNA for the CDR3: TGTGCCAGCAGCTCCCAAGAGACCCAGTACTTC. Translated: CASSSQETQYF.

V gene TRBV27 combines with J gene TRBJ1-6; possible D gene TRBD1, 6 bases. Trimming removed 3 bases at V and 5 bases at J, with 8 bases between. Germline V gene lookup returns CDR1 MNHEY and CDR2 SMNVEV (reference sequence). This CDR3 has 14 residues. The CDR3 DNA follows: TGTGCCAGCAGTTTGGACAGAGATAATTCACCCCTCCACTTT. It specifies CASSLDRDNSPLHF.

By sample share, this clonotype is medium-sized. V gene TRBV25-1 combines with J gene TRBJ2-1; 11 nucleotides line up with TRBD2. The CDR3 runs to 13 residues. Trimming at V came to 7 bases and at J to 15 bases, leaving 11 bases not matched to a gene. Germline V gene data show CDR1 as MGHDK and CDR2 as SYGVNS. The CDR3: CASTTLAGAALFF. The CDR3 DNA sequence: TGTGCCAGCACAACACTAGCGGGGGCCGCACTGTTCTTC.

Ten or more counts support this clonotype. The rearrangement uses TRBV29-1 and TRBJ2-5; 9 bases agree with TRBD1. Unmatched junction bases numbered 3, after V lost 5 bases and J lost 2 bases. Looked up from germline, CDR1 is SQVTM and CDR2 is ANQGSEA. The CDR3 consists of 13 residues. In DNA form, the CDR3 reads TGCAGCGTTACGGGGACAGGGCAAGAGACCCAGTACTTC. Residues: CSVTGTGQETQYF. Together with reference TRBV29-1 and TRBJ2-5, the CDR3 gives the full variable domain: SAVISQKPSRDICQRGTSLTIQCQVDSQVTMMFWYRQQPGQSLTLIATANQGSEATYESGFVIDKFPISRPNLTFSTLTVSNMSPEDSSIYLCSVTGTGQETQYFGPGTRLLVL.

This clonotype is termed medium-sized. The CDR3 sequence is CASSLYLAQETQYF. The CDR3 region has the DNA TGCGCCAGCAGCTTGTATCTGGCCCAAGAGACCCAGTACTTC. The rearrangement links TRBV5-1 to TRBJ2-5; no firm D call. V was pared by 1 base and J by 1 base, with 8 bases between. Germline V gene data show CDR1 as SGHRS and CDR2 as YFSETQ. CDR3 length: 14 amino acids.

This clonotype is categorized as medium-sized. The gene calls are TRBV7-9 and TRBJ2-7; 8 bases align to TRBD1. V trimming: 3 bases; J trimming: 0 bases; junction bases outside the gene matches: 7. The CDR3 consists of 16 residues. Germline lookup yields CDR1 SEHNR and CDR2 FQNEAQ (reference sequence). CDR3 loop: CASSFMQGATSYEQYF. DNA for the CDR3: TGTGCCAGCAGCTTCATGCAGGGGGCCACCTCCTACGAGCAGTACTTC.

This clonotype is labeled as medium-sized. The chain uses TRBV7-9 and TRBJ2-7; D may correspond to TRBD1 or TRBD2 (6 bases each). V lost 4 bases and J lost 6, with 22 bases in between. The germline V gene has CDR1 SEHNR and CDR2 FQNEAQ (reference sequence). The CDR3 sequence is 16 residues long. The CDR3 nucleotides are TGTGCCAGCAGCTCGTCCTTACTCCTACAGGGAGGCGAGCAGTACTTC. Encoded protein: CASSSSLLLQGGEQYF.

The J gene is TRBJ2-3, the V gene TRBV2; D uncertain. The CDR3 has 14 residues. V was pared by 4 bases and J by 1 base, with 9 bases between. Germline CDR1 is SNHLY and CDR2 is FYNNEI. The CDR3 region has the DNA TGTGCCAGCAGTGGGGCTTACGGCACAGATACGCAGTATTTT. Translating it yields CASSGAYGTDTQYF. The whole variable domain, remainder taken from reference TRBV2 and TRBJ2-3, is EPEVTQTPSHQVTQMGQEVILRCVPISNHLYFYWYRQILGQKVEFLVSFYNNEISEKSEIFDDQFSVERPDGSNFTLKIRSTKLEDSAMYFCASSGAYGTDTQYFGPGTRLTVL.

This clonotype was picked up a small number of times. A much larger clone lies one base from this, so it may be a read error. The genes are TRBV20-1 and TRBJ1-5; perhaps TRBD1 as D (6 bases). This CDR3 is 17 amino acids long. Germline values: CDR1 DFQATT, CDR2 SNEGSKA (reference sequence). V lost 0 bases to trimming and J lost 1 base, with 16 bases between them. CDR3 loop: CSARDRRTRGSNQPQHF. The CDR3 DNA reads as TGCAGTGCTAGAGACCGTAGAACAAGGGGGAGCAATCAGCCCCAGCATTTT.

The chain combines TRBV30 with TRBJ2-1; 9 bases map to TRBD1. The CDR3 runs to 16 residues. Per germline, CDR1 GTSNPN and CDR2 SVGIG (reference sequence). V lost 4 bases and J lost 4; bases outside the gene matches: 11. The CDR3 sequence: CAWNTPGTGLYNEQFF. The CDR3 coding sequence is TGTGCCTGGAATACGCCCGGGACAGGGCTTTACAATGAGCAGTTCTTC.

At least ten counts were recorded for this clonotype. The rearrangement links TRBV9 to TRBJ2-3, with D maybe TRBD2 (6 bases). In germline, CDR1 is SGDLS, CDR2 YYNGEE. Trimming took off 0 bases at V and 5 bases at J, with 10 bases between the two ends. CDR3 length: 14 amino acids. The CDR3 sequence: CASSVGRVEDTQYF. The CDR3 DNA reads TGTGCCAGCAGCGTAGGGAGGGTGGAAGATACGCAGTATTTT.

This clonotype is deemed medium-sized (0.01 to 0.1%). This chain connects TRBV28 to TRBJ2-7; D gene ambiguous. V was shortened by 3 bases and J by 6 bases, with 12 bases between the two germline ends. Germline V gene data show CDR1 as MDHEN and CDR2 as SYDVKM. The CDR3 covers 13 residues. This chain's CDR3 is CASSFLSSTEQYF. The CDR3 DNA reads TGTGCCAGCAGTTTTTTAAGTTCCACCGAGCAGTACTTC. Complete variable domain (other parts from reference TRBV28 and TRBJ2-7): DVKVTQSSRYLVKRTGEKVFLECVQDMDHENMFWYRQDPGLGLRLIYFSYDVKMKEKGDIPEGYSVSREKKERFSLILESASTNQTSMYLCASSFLSSTEQYFGPGTRLTVT.